These 2 T cell receptor beta chains originate from one sample sequenced in a study of long-term antiretroviral therapy in people with HIV. Investigators performed immunoSEQ version v3.0 at survey level. Profiled with immunoSEQ multiplex PCR; TCRdb holds only in-frame clones, not every one. The sample carries 17,000 or so clones, approximately 80% recorded once. The sample here was unsorted PBMCs, taken 0.3 years before starting antiretroviral therapy. The source of these receptors is a man aged 45-65 years with HIV.

The gene calls are TRBV6-6 and TRBJ2-7, with TRBD1 identical over 7 bases. This CDR3 spans 12 amino acids. Trimming removed 8 bases from V and 2 bases from J; junction bases left unmatched: 3. Looked up from germline, CDR1 is MNHNY and CDR2 is SVGAGI (reference sequence). For the CDR3, the DNA is TGTGCCAGCCGACAGGGCACCTACGAGCAGTACTTC. Translation gives CASRQGTYEQYF.

The chain combines TRBV7-3 with TRBJ2-2, with D perhaps TRBD2 (5 bases). CDR3 size: 14 residues. Germline assignment: CDR1 SGHTA and CDR2 FQGTGA. Trimming took off 2 bases at V and 4 bases at J, with 8 bases between the two ends. The CDR3: CASSLLAFTGELFF. CDR3 in DNA: TGTGCCAGCAGCTTACTAGCTTTCACCGGGGAGCTGTTTTTT.